A single sample gave rise to the 21 T cell receptor beta chains below, sequenced in a study of blood T cell repertoires in COVID-19. The table came from immunoSEQ multiplex PCR; TCRdb's copy has only in-frame clones and leaves some out. The data show about 100,000 clones, 91% seen once. Sequences were obtained from peripheral blood. The receptors shown here come from a man aged 50-59 years with active COVID-19.

This chain uses TRBV5-4 with TRBJ2-1, with 7 bases that match TRBD2. Germline assignment: CDR1 SGHNT and CDR2 YYREEE (reference sequence). The CDR3 is made up of 15 amino acids. The V and J ends lost 5 bases and 4 bases, in that order; junction bases with no gene match: 9. CDR3 nucleotides: TGTGCCAGCAGTACCCAGTCTAGCGGTTACAATGAGCAGTTCTTC. Protein sequence: CASSTQSSGYNEQFF.

The V gene is TRBV6-4, the J gene TRBJ2-3, with 8 bases identical to TRBD1. Germline trimming cut 2 bases from V and 4 bases from J; bases unmatched to any gene: 17. The CDR3 extends over 19 amino acids. The germline gives CDR1 MRHNA, CDR2 SNTAGT. CDR3 amino acids: CASSDPRQGNGVWSDTQYF. CDR3 in DNA: TGTGCCAGCAGTGACCCCCGACAGGGGAACGGGGTGTGGTCAGATACGCAGTATTTT.

This clone has a single count. The chain joins TRBV7-9 to TRBJ2-3; TRBD2 is a possible D gene (5 bases). The CDR3 is 15 residues long. Germline CDR1 is SEHNR and CDR2 is FQNEAQ (reference sequence). V lost 5 bases to trimming and J lost 4 bases, with 16 bases between them. In DNA, the CDR3 is TGTGCCAGCAGCCCCCTTAGGAGGAATGCAGATACGCAGTATTTT. It yields the protein CASSPLRRNADTQYF.

The chain has TRBV30 and TRBJ2-5; D call uncertain. Trimming left V 4 bases short and J 1 base short, with 10 bases between. The CDR3 spans 13 residues. Germline V CDR1 and CDR2: GTSNPN, SVGIG (reference sequence). CDR3 residues: CAWIYYSQETQYF. The CDR3 DNA follows: TGTGCCTGGATTTATTACAGCCAAGAGACCCAGTACTTC. Full variable domain (rest looked up from reference TRBV30 and TRBJ2-5): SQTIHQWPATLVQPVGSPLSLECTVEGTSNPNLYWYRQAAGRGLQLLFYSVGIGQISSEVPQNLSASRPQDRQFILSSKKLLLSDSGFYLCAWIYYSQETQYFGPGTRLLVL.

This rearrangement joins TRBV5-1 to TRBJ2-4, with D possibly TRBD2 on 5 matching bases. Germline V gene data show CDR1 as SGHRS and CDR2 as YFSETQ. Deletions cut 0 bases from V and 0 bases from J, with 19 bases between. The CDR3 consists of 19 residues. The CDR3 DNA follows: TGCGCCAGCAGCTTGGAGGGAGTTCGTACCGTAGGAGCCAAAAACATTCAGTACTTC. Protein: CASSLEGVRTVGAKNIQYF. The variable domain in full, completed from reference TRBV5-1 and TRBJ2-4, reads KAGVTQTPRYLIKTRGQQVTLSCSPISGHRSVSWYQQTPGQGLQFLFEYFSETQRNKGNFPGRFSGRQFSNSRSEMNVSTLELGDSALYLCASSLEGVRTVGAKNIQYFGAGTRLSVL.

The rearrangement uses TRBV6-7 and TRBJ1-1; 9 nucleotides align to TRBD1. TRBV6-7 is an ORF; its function is uncertain. CDR3 length: 16 amino acids. Trimming took 5 bases from V and 4 from J; bases not matched to a gene: 11. For the CDR3, the DNA is TGTGCCAGCAGTCCCGAACCCGGGACAGGGATCACTGAAGCTTTCTTT. Translated: CASSPEPGTGITEAFF.

This rearrangement joins TRBV2 to TRBJ1-1; possibly TRBD1 for D (6 bases). The CDR3 length is 12 residues. Trimming left V 7 bases short and J 8 bases short, with 14 bases between. Germline V gene sequence: CDR1 SNHLY, CDR2 FYNNEI. The chain's CDR3 is CASTQGRGEAFF. The CDR3 bases are TGTGCCAGCACCCAGGGGAGGGGGGAAGCTTTCTTT.

The chain is built from TRBV7-8 and TRBJ2-5, with D unclear. Germline V gives CDR1 SGHVS, CDR2 FQNEAQ. V gave up 1 base and J gave up 2 bases, with 8 bases separating them. CDR3 length: 14 amino acids. As DNA, the CDR3 is TGTGCCAGCAGCTTAGTGAGAGCTCAAGAGACCCAGTACTTC. This gives the protein CASSLVRAQETQYF.

This sequence joins TRBV5-1 and TRBJ1-1, with 7 bases fitting TRBD1. V was clipped by 4 bases and J by 0 bases; unmatched bases: 9. Per germline, CDR1 SGHRS and CDR2 YFSETQ. The CDR3 is 16 amino acids. CDR3 residues: CASSHSDRRMNTEAFF. The CDR3 DNA reads TGCGCCAGCAGCCACTCGGACAGGCGGATGAACACTGAAGCTTTCTTT.

The chain has TRBV10-3 and TRBJ1-1; possible D gene TRBD1, 5 bases. The CDR3 covers 14 residues. Germline V gene sequence: CDR1 ENHRY, CDR2 SYGVKD. With 2 bases removed from V and 7 bases from J, the gap between germline ends came to 14 bases. The CDR3 reads CAISEEQATGEAFF. DNA of the CDR3: TGTGCCATCAGTGAGGAACAGGCCACCGGTGAAGCTTTCTTT.

The CDR3 loop is CASSSGGGPLHF. Here the CDR3 DNA reads TGTGCCAGCAGCTCCGGTGGGGGCCCCCTCCACTTT. The chain links TRBV7-2 to TRBJ1-6, with a weak D call TRBD1 (6 bases). Germline V gives CDR1 SGHTA, CDR2 FQGNSA. V shed 4 bases and J shed 13 bases, with 11 bases lying between them. The CDR3 spans 12 residues.

V usage is TRBV12-5 and J usage is TRBJ2-7; 9 positions match TRBD1. With 4 bases clipped from V and 2 bases from J, the junction kept 6 bases outside the gene matches. The CDR3 contains 15 residues. Germline CDR1 and CDR2: LGHNT and FRNRAP. CDR3 sequence (DNA): TGTGCTAGTGGTTCAGGGACAGGGACAGCCTACGAGCAGTACTTC. The encoded protein is CASGSGTGTAYEQYF.

The rearrangement joins TRBV10-2 to TRBJ2-5; TRBD2 matches 9 bases. CDR1 and CDR2 from the germline V gene are WSHSY and SAAADI. Trimming removed 6 bases from V and 2 bases from J; junction bases left unmatched: 16. There are 18 residues in the CDR3. The CDR3 protein is CASRATGLAGEYQETQYF. The DNA of the CDR3 is TGCGCCAGCAGGGCGACAGGATTAGCGGGGGAATATCAAGAGACCCAGTACTTC.

J is TRBJ1-6 and V is TRBV30; D may be TRBD1 (5 bases). The ends were cut back, 2 bases at V and 14 bases at J, with 19 bases in the middle. The V gene's germline CDR1 is GTSNPN and CDR2 SVGIG (reference sequence). The CDR3 sequence is 14 residues long. CDR3 bases: TGTGCCTGGAGTAGGGGCAGTTCGGTTATGGCCCTCCACTTT. Its protein is CAWSRGSSVMALHF.

J is TRBJ2-1 and V is TRBV19; TRBD2 matches 7 bases. The V gene end was trimmed by 4 bases and the J gene end by 2 bases; junction bases not matched to a gene: 5. Per germline, CDR1 LNHDA and CDR2 SQIVND (reference sequence). The CDR3 contains 15 residues. CDR3 nucleotides: TGTGCCAGTAGTAAGGCTGGGGGGGCCTACAATGAGCAGTTCTTC. Its protein product is CASSKAGGAYNEQFF.

J is TRBJ2-7 and V is TRBV2, with 8 bases aligning to TRBD1. Trimming removed 4 bases from V and 4 bases from J; junction bases left unmatched: 6. The germline gives CDR1 SNHLY, CDR2 FYNNEI. The CDR3 is 14 amino acids. The DNA of the CDR3 is TGTGCCAGCAGTGCTGGACAGGGCCTTTACGAGCAGTACTTC. It specifies CASSAGQGLYEQYF.

This chain uses TRBV6-5 with TRBJ2-7; 7 bases line up with TRBD1. V gave up 2 bases and J gave up 2 bases; unmatched junction bases: 6. CDR3 length: 15 amino acids. Germline V CDR1 and CDR2: MNHEY, SVGAGI. CDR3 residues: CASSYGDQGAYEQYF. Here the CDR3 DNA reads TGTGCCAGCAGTTACGGGGACCAGGGGGCCTACGAGCAGTACTTC.

This chain connects TRBV5-1 to TRBJ2-2, with TRBD1 matching over 9 bases. The CDR3 runs to 16 residues. Germline V gene sequence: CDR1 SGHRS, CDR2 YFSETQ. Losses at the gene ends were 2 bases for V and 2 bases for J; bases not matched to a gene: 4. For the CDR3, the DNA is TGCGCCAGCAGCTTAACAGGGGGCCTCAACACCGGGGAGCTGTTTTTT. This gives the protein CASSLTGGLNTGELFF.

The gene calls are TRBV7-6 and TRBJ2-5; 13 bases line up with TRBD2. CDR3 length: 16 amino acids. V lost 3 bases, J lost 4 bases, and 5 bases stayed unmatched. CDR1 and CDR2 (germline): SGHVS, FNYEAQ. The CDR3 DNA reads TGTGCCAGCAGCTTGGGGACTAGCGGGGAAAGAGAGACCCAGTACTTC. The encoded protein is CASSLGTSGERETQYF.

The rearrangement joins TRBV5-4 to TRBJ2-3; D is perhaps TRBD2 (5 bases). Germline CDR1 reads SGHNT; CDR2 reads YYREEE (reference sequence). The CDR3 is 15 residues long. V lost 0 bases and J 2 bases, leaving 10 bases between the germline ends. This CDR3 reads CASSLGSGDTDTQYF. The CDR3 DNA is TGTGCCAGCAGCTTGGGGAGCGGTGACACAGATACGCAGTATTTT.

The chain has TRBV19 and TRBJ1-3, with D unresolved. The germline gives CDR1 LNHDA, CDR2 SQIVND (reference sequence). The CDR3 has 12 residues. Deletions cut 11 bases from V and 0 bases from J, with 8 bases between. The chain's CDR3 is CALPGSGNTIYF. CDR3 in DNA: TGTGCCTTACCGGGCTCTGGAAACACCATATATTTT. Based on the CDR3 plus reference TRBV19 and TRBJ1-3, the full variable domain is DGGITQSPKYLFRKEGQNVTLSCEQNLNHDAMYWYRQDPGQGLRLIYYSQIVNDFQKGDIAEGYSVSREKKESFPLTVTSAQKNPTAFYLCALPGSGNTIYFGEGSWLTVV.